This TCR beta chain was obtained from a study of blood T cell repertoires in COVID-19. Turning to the study itself: Acute and convalescent COVID-19 samples came from the United States, Italy and Spain. Nucleic acid was either cDNA or gDNA, and it came from T cells, B-cell-depleted T cells, or PBMCs.

As processed by the authors: Reference gene primer amplification in the assay estimated nucleated cell counts. Sequenced by immunoSEQ multiplex PCR; TCRdb stores in-frame clones only, minus some. That table gives V, J and clone size, and the DNA gave D and trimming. The table records 200,000 to 300,000 clones, 70% to 90% of them present only once. CDR3 size: 14 residues. Germline CDR1 is MNHEY and CDR2 is SVGAGI. The junction had 7 bases not matched to a gene; V was cut back by 4 bases and J by 7 bases. Specimen: peripheral blood. The TCR sequence derives from a woman aged 40 to 50 with acute or convalescent COVID-19. This sequence joins TRBV6-5 and TRBJ1-1, with TRBD1 matching 9 bases. CDR3 coding DNA: TGTGCCAGCAGTTCCTGGACAGGGGCAAATGAAGCTTTCTTT. Its translation is CASSSWTGANEAFF.